This entry lists 22 T cell receptor beta chains sequenced from one sample in a study of cytomegalovirus exposure and HLA in healthy donors. The PCR employed 60 Vbeta primers together with 13 Jbeta primers. Data came from immunoSEQ multiplex PCR; TCRdb stores just in-frame clones and leaves some out. The ten top clones account for approximately 0.72%, within a sample of under 200,000 clones. The sample taken for sequencing was PBMCs. These receptors were collected from a woman between 18 and 29 years old in good health and CMV-seropositive.

The V and J genes are TRBV7-2 and TRBJ2-7; D is perhaps TRBD2 (6 bases). Germline CDR1 reads SGHTA; CDR2 reads FQGNSA. Trimming cost V 1 base and J 3 bases, with 13 bases left between them. The CDR3 runs to 15 residues. The CDR3 region is CASSLVASANYEQYF. The CDR3 region has the DNA TGTGCCAGCAGCTTAGTTGCTAGCGCCAACTACGAGCAGTACTTC. The full variable domain, its missing parts supplied by reference TRBV7-2 and TRBJ2-7, is GAGVSQSPSNKVTEKGKDVELRCDPISGHTALYWYRQSLGQGLEFLIYFQGNSAPDKSGLPSDRFSAERTGGSVSTLTIQRTQQEDSAVYLCASSLVASANYEQYFGPGTRLTVT.

The V and J genes are TRBV4-2 and TRBJ2-3; maybe TRBD2 (5 bases). The CDR3 length is 16 residues. With 0 bases removed from V and 4 bases from J, the gap between germline ends came to 14 bases. Germline V gives CDR1 LGHNA, CDR2 YNFKEQ. This chain's CDR3 is CASSQDISAVPDTQYF. In nucleotides, the CDR3 is TGTGCCAGCAGCCAAGATATTAGCGCAGTCCCAGATACGCAGTATTTT.

The chain combines TRBV2 with TRBJ1-6; D not certain. This CDR3 contains 15 residues. V was cut by 4 bases and J by 7 bases, with 14 bases left in between. Germline V gives CDR1 SNHLY, CDR2 FYNNEI. CDR3 in amino acids: CASSVPQDGNSPLHF. CDR3 sequence (DNA): TGTGCCAGCAGTGTACCTCAGGATGGAAATTCACCCCTCCACTTT.

The rearrangement uses TRBV9 and TRBJ2-1; TRBD2 matches 15 bases. The ends lost 4 bases at V and 7 bases at J; junction bases unmatched: 6. CDR1 and CDR2 from the germline V gene are SGDLS and YYNGEE. This CDR3 contains 16 residues. This CDR3 is CASSSGTSGGFNEQFF. Written as DNA, the CDR3 is TGTGCCAGCAGCTCCGGGACTAGCGGGGGGTTTAATGAGCAGTTCTTC.

J is TRBJ2-7 and V is TRBV30; 9 nucleotides line up with TRBD1. The CDR3 spans 15 residues. Trimming at V came to 0 bases and at J to 3 bases, leaving 6 bases not matched to a gene. CDR1 and CDR2 from the germline V gene are GTSNPN and SVGIG (reference sequence). Here the CDR3 DNA reads TGTGCCTGGAGTGTCAGGACAGGGGAGAGCTACGAGCAGTACTTC. Translation gives CAWSVRTGESYEQYF.

The chain is built from TRBV27 and TRBJ2-5, with TRBD2 matching 11 bases. The tail of the sequence fits TRBJ2-7 better, so the J call may be wrong. The CDR3 covers 18 residues. CDR1 is MNHEY, CDR2 SMNVEV, per germline (reference sequence). CDR3 amino acids: CASSPLGVRLAGTYEQYF. In nucleotides, the CDR3 is TGTGCCAGCAGTCCCCTGGGGGTGCGACTAGCGGGAACCTACGAGCAGTACTTC.

The chain recombines TRBV5-6 with TRBJ2-3; D is unclear. Germline assignment: CDR1 SGHDT and CDR2 YYEEEE. The CDR3 length is 14 residues. Trimming shortened V by 6 bases and J by 1 base, and 12 bases separated the two germline ends. CDR3 sequence reads: CASTPSRGTDTQYF. The CDR3 DNA is TGTGCCAGCACCCCGAGTCGGGGCACAGATACGCAGTATTTT.

The chain links TRBV11-2 to TRBJ2-3; 7 bases agree with TRBD2. This CDR3 contains 12 residues. Trimming at V came to 1 base and at J to 14 bases, leaving 6 bases not matched to a gene. Germline V gene data show CDR1 as SGHAT and CDR2 as FQNNGV. The CDR3, as DNA: TGTGCCAGCAGCTTAGGCGGCGGGAGCACGTATTTT. It codes for CASSLGGGSTYF.

The chain has TRBV4-2 and TRBJ2-3; the D is unclear. The CDR3 is 15 residues long. The germline V gene encodes CDR1 LGHNA and CDR2 YNFKEQ. V lost 2 bases and J lost 2, with 11 bases in between. The chain's CDR3 is CASSQLTGDTDTQYF. The CDR3 bases are TGTGCCAGCAGCCAACTAACTGGAGACACAGATACGCAGTATTTT.

This chain connects TRBV5-1 to TRBJ2-5; 7 nucleotides agree with TRBD1. In germline, CDR1 is SGHRS, CDR2 YFSETQ. There are 17 residues in the CDR3. With 0 bases clipped from V and 5 bases from J, the junction kept 13 bases outside the gene matches. The CDR3 is CASSLEGTVRKGETQYF. In nucleotides, the CDR3 is TGCGCCAGCAGCTTGGAAGGGACAGTAAGAAAAGGGGAGACCCAGTACTTC.

This chain joins TRBV12-5 and TRBJ1-2, with no clear D. CDR1 and CDR2 (germline): LGHNT, FRNRAP. Between the trimmed V and J ends, which lost 2 bases and 5 bases, there was a span of 6 bases. The CDR3 has 12 amino acids. In DNA, the CDR3 is TGTGCTAGTGGTTTGTACGGGTATGGCTACACCTTC. Translated: CASGLYGYGYTF.

As concerns this clone: The germline gene is not matched at one end of the junction; a read error may be the cause. The V and J genes are TRBV5-1 and TRBJ2-2, with 12 bases matching TRBD2. This CDR3 is 18 amino acids long. CDR1 is SGHRS and CDR2 is YFSETQ in the germline V gene. Here the CDR3 DNA reads TGCGCCAGCTGCTTCCTTCTAGCGGGAGGGCCCGTGGTCGGGGAGCTGTTTTTT. Amino acid sequence: CASCFLLAGGPVVGELFF.

This chain joins TRBV11-3 and TRBJ2-7, with D perhaps matching TRBD2 (5 bases). CDR3 length: 17 residues. Trimming took off 1 base at V and 3 bases at J, with 19 bases between the two ends. CDR1 and CDR2 from the germline V gene are SGHNT and YENEEA. The CDR3 loop is CASSLGLARYGGYEQYF. The DNA of the CDR3 is TGTGCCAGCAGCTTAGGTTTAGCGCGGTACGGTGGCTACGAGCAGTACTTC.

This rearrangement joins TRBV7-6 to TRBJ2-3, with 8 bases fitting TRBD2. The CDR3 totals 18 residues. The junction had 10 bases not matched to a gene; V was cut back by 2 bases and J by 0 bases. Germline CDR1 and CDR2: SGHVS and FNYEAQ. DNA of the CDR3: TGTGCCAGCAGCTTATCATGGGGTAGCGGGGCTAGCACAGATACGCAGTATTTT. Amino acid sequence: CASSLSWGSGASTDTQYF.

With respect to this clone: Other DNA sequences in the same sample also yield this CDR3. This chain links TRBV2 with TRBJ1-2, with D possibly TRBD1 on 5 matching bases. The CDR3 length is 13 residues. The germline V gene encodes CDR1 SNHLY and CDR2 FYNNEI. V shed 2 bases and J shed 2 bases, with 6 bases lying between them. The DNA of the CDR3 is TGTGCCAGCAGTGAACAGGGCAACTATGGCTACACCTTC. This gives the protein CASSEQGNYGYTF. Using reference TRBV2 and TRBJ1-2 for the parts outside the CDR3, the full variable domain is EPEVTQTPSHQVTQMGQEVILRCVPISNHLYFYWYRQILGQKVEFLVSFYNNEISEKSEIFDDQFSVERPDGSNFTLKIRSTKLEDSAMYFCASSEQGNYGYTFGSGTRLTVV.

J is TRBJ1-1 and V is TRBV18; TRBD1 matches at 7 bases. Trimming removed 5 bases from V and 11 bases from J; junction bases left unmatched: 14. Germline CDR1 KGHSH, CDR2 LQKENI. CDR3 length equals 14 residues. This CDR3 reads CASSGTGTASKAFF. Here the CDR3 DNA reads TGTGCCAGCTCAGGAACCGGGACAGCCTCAAAGGCTTTCTTT.

The V gene is TRBV5-1, the J gene TRBJ2-7; 12 bases fit TRBD2. The CDR3 has 16 amino acids. Germline V gives CDR1 SGHRS, CDR2 YFSETQ. V lost 0 bases, J lost 3 bases, and 4 bases stayed unmatched. CDR3 nucleotide sequence: TGCGCCAGCAGCTTGGCCGTGACTAGCGGGAGCTACGAGCAGTACTTC. Encoded protein: CASSLAVTSGSYEQYF.

This chain links TRBV7-9 with TRBJ1-2; D is possibly TRBD1 (6 bases). V lost 2 bases to trimming and J lost 7 bases, with 11 bases between them. This CDR3 region has 13 residues. Germline assignment: CDR1 SEHNR and CDR2 FQNEAQ (reference sequence). The CDR3 spells CASSLQGISGYTF. The CDR3 DNA is TGTGCCAGCAGCTTACAGGGGATAAGTGGCTACACCTTC. The entire variable domain, with the rest obtained from reference TRBV7-9 and TRBJ1-2, is as follows: DTGVSQNPRHKITKRGQNVTFRCDPISEHNRLYWYRQTLGQGPEFLTYFQNEAQLEKSRLLSDRFSAERPKGSFSTLEIQRTEQGDSAMYLCASSLQGISGYTFGSGTRLTVV.

The chain carries TRBV6-1 and TRBJ1-2; 7 bases are shared with TRBD1. This CDR3 is built from 17 residues. The V segment lost 1 base and the J segment 4 bases; nucleotides outside the gene matches: 12. Germline lookup yields CDR1 MNHNS and CDR2 SASEGT. The CDR3 protein is CASSEVRGLGGIYGYTF. The CDR3 DNA sequence: TGTGCCAGCAGTGAAGTGCGAGGGTTAGGGGGCATCTATGGCTACACCTTC.

The CDR3 bases are TGTGCCAGCAGGGTGATTAGCGGGGGCTCCTACAATGAGCAGTTCTTC. Encoded protein: CASRVISGGSYNEQFF. The rearrangement uses TRBV27 and TRBJ2-1; 9 bases match TRBD2. The CDR3 consists of 16 residues. Germline trimming cut 6 bases from V and 0 bases from J; bases unmatched to any gene: 6. Germline-derived CDR1 and CDR2 are MNHEY and SMNVEV (reference sequence).

The chain links TRBV30 to TRBJ2-1; D is ambiguous. The CDR3 is 13 amino acids. The ends were cut back, 1 base at V and 12 bases at J, with 16 bases in the middle. Germline loops: CDR1 GTSNPN, CDR2 SVGIG (reference sequence). DNA of the CDR3: TGTGCCTGGAGTGCGAACCTAAACGGTGTGCAGTTCTTC. Protein product: CAWSANLNGVQFF.

The chain has TRBV11-3 and TRBJ1-2; no reliable D call. The V gene's germline CDR1 is SGHNT and CDR2 YENEEA. V lost 1 base to trimming and J lost 2 bases, with 8 bases between them. This CDR3 has 14 amino acids. The CDR3 spells CASSLGGINYGYTF. The DNA for the CDR3 is TGTGCCAGCAGCTTAGGAGGGATCAACTATGGCTACACCTTC.